This T cell receptor beta chain was identified in a study of blood T cell repertoires in COVID-19. About the study: Some COVID-19 samples were acute and others convalescent; all came from the United States, Italy and Spain. T cells, B-cell-depleted T cells, or PBMCs provided the cDNA or gDNA that served as material.

Per the authors' pipeline: Amplification from reference gene primers served as the basis for estimated nucleated cell counts. The assay was immunoSEQ multiplex PCR, and TCRdb's table has in-frame clones only and misses some. V and J calls and clone size are given by that table; D and trimming were obtained from the DNA. Among around 100,000 clones, roughly 83% were seen once, and the ten largest hold 0.65% to 0.9%. This CDR3 has 15 amino acids. Germline V lookup: CDR1 SGHAT, CDR2 FQNNGV. Trimming took 2 bases from V and 7 from J, leaving 17 bases between them. The specimen was peripheral blood. This receptor was obtained from a woman in her sixties or seventies with acute or convalescent COVID-19. The chain combines TRBV11-2 with TRBJ1-1, with a weak D call TRBD1 (5 bases). CDR3 DNA sequence: TGTGCCAGCAGCTTAAGTATCGGGGGGAACGATGAAGCTTTCTTT. Translated: CASSLSIGGNDEAFF.